This record concerns one T cell receptor (beta chain) sequence. It lacks a known antigen. Per-base qualities were not stored, and no clone one base away is much larger. Other DNA sequences within the sample encode an identical CDR3. Libraries were made using the immunoSEQ multiplex PCR assay. TCRdb's version of the immuneACCESS table is confined to in-frame rearrangements and falls short of the full clone set. An unresolved V gene accounts for under half of the shortfall where checked; the remainder is of unknown origin. The sample profile shows 20,000 or so clones; more than 75% of them were found once. Approximately 9.3% of the sample is in the top ten clones. The source of the sample is a study of control samples from healthy donors and cancer patients (TCRdb year 2020). The CDR3 has 14 amino acids, counting the end cysteine and phenylalanine. Just CDR3 DNA is preserved here, 42 bases in frame from base 1. A distance of 13 bases separates the germline ends of V and J, which lose 3 bases and 7 bases respectively. Sequences MNHNS (CDR1) and SASEGT (CDR2) are obtained from the germline V gene.

Sequencing was done on a sample of PBMCs. The V and J segments used are TRBV6-1 and TRBJ1-5, and the D gene may be TRBD1, 5 bases matching. The origin of this receptor is a woman aged 55-70 years with head and neck cancer. Here is the DNA: TGTGCCAGCAGTGATCTAGGGCGGGGGCAGCCCCAGCATTTT. This codes for CASSDLGRGQPQHF.